Reported below is one T cell receptor beta chain. The antigen is unknown. Cryopreserved PBMCs were CD4-enriched, then split into naive and memory cells. Naive or memory CD4+ cells were cultured 1:1 with T cell-depleted PBMCs plus CEF. The sample is drawn from a study of CD4 T cells in relation to SARS-CoV-2 and coronaviruses. Study summary: ViraFEST: approximately 10-day antigen culture of PBMCs, then TCR beta CDR3 sequencing. The study's findings and limits: Samples before the pandemic and after infection were not matched within any donor.

Libraries were prepared by immunoSEQ multiplex PCR; TCRdb keeps only in-frame clonotypes and omits some of them. Among 41,000 or so clones listed, about four fifths were seen once. The TCR sequence derives from an adult with COVID-19. The sequencing input was naive CD4+ T cells from PBMCs, cultured in vitro. Subset specified: naive CD4+ T cells isolated by negative enrichment.

The CDR3 region is CASGSLSAANWNTEAFF. In nucleotides, the CDR3 is TGTGCCAGCGGTTCCCTCTCCGCGGCAAATTGGAACACTGAAGCTTTCTTT. The chain has TRBV28 and TRBJ1-1; D unclear. Between the trimmed V and J ends, which lost 8 bases and 1 base, there was a span of 23 bases. The CDR3 runs to 17 residues. Germline assignment: CDR1 MDHEN and CDR2 SYDVKM.